Shown below are 30 T cell receptor beta chains from a single sample sequenced in a study of cytomegalovirus exposure and HLA in healthy donors. Vbeta (60) and Jbeta (13) primers were used in the PCR. Profiling relied on immunoSEQ multiplex PCR, and the TCRdb table lists in-frame clones only, not all of them. The sample gives some 170,000 clones, approximately 80% of which show up once; roughly 9.7% is in the top ten. Sequenced input: PBMCs. The receptors were gathered from a man younger than 35 in good health and CMV-seropositive.

The V call is TRBV14, the J call TRBJ2-6; the D is unclear. V was pared by 2 bases and J by 0 bases, with 8 bases between. The germline V gene has CDR1 SGHDN and CDR2 FVKESK. This CDR3 has 16 amino acids. CDR3 amino acids: CASSQWAASGANVLTF. Here the CDR3 DNA reads TGTGCCAGCAGCCAATGGGCTGCCTCTGGGGCCAACGTCCTGACTTTC. Using reference TRBV14 and TRBJ2-6 for the parts outside the CDR3, the full variable domain is EAGVTQFPSHSVIEKGQTVTLRCDPISGHDNLYWYRRVMGKEIKFLLHFVKESKQDESGMPNNRFLAERTGGTYSTLKVQPAELEDSGVYFCASSQWAASGANVLTFGAGSRLTVL.

The chain is built from TRBV27 and TRBJ2-7; 7 bases agree with TRBD2. V was pared by 3 bases and J by 7 bases, with 6 bases of the junction left unmatched. This CDR3 region has 13 residues. Germline V gene sequence: CDR1 MNHEY, CDR2 SMNVEV (reference sequence). The CDR3 nucleotides read TGTGCCAGCAGTTTCCGGGACGGGAGGGAGCAGTACTTC. This translates into CASSFRDGREQYF.

The gene calls are TRBV7-9 and TRBJ2-2; possible D gene TRBD2, 6 bases. The CDR3 consists of 18 residues. The V end was cut by 5 bases, the J end by 2 bases, with 21 bases between. CDR1 is SEHNR, CDR2 FQNEAQ, per germline (reference sequence). CDR3 in amino acids: CASSPAGRRVRNTGELFF. The CDR3 bases are TGTGCCAGCAGCCCCGCCGGCCGGAGGGTGAGAAACACCGGGGAGCTGTTTTTT.

The chain has TRBV5-5 and TRBJ1-1; maybe TRBD1 (5 bases). The V end lost 3 bases, the J end lost 4 bases, and 19 bases lay between the germline ends. Looked up from germline, CDR1 is SGHKS and CDR2 is YYEKEE (reference sequence). This CDR3 contains 16 residues. The CDR3 here is CASSWGGGARSTEAFF. DNA of the CDR3: TGTGCCAGCAGCTGGGGCGGAGGGGCGCGTAGCACTGAAGCTTTCTTT.

The J gene is TRBJ2-6, the V gene TRBV7-9; TRBD1 matches at 12 bases. The CDR3 has 18 amino acids. The germline V gene has CDR1 SEHNR and CDR2 FQNEAQ (reference sequence). V gave up 1 base and J gave up 2 bases; unmatched junction bases: 3. CDR3 nucleotides: TGTGCCAGCAGCTTAGAGGGGACAGGGGGCACTGGGGCCAACGTCCTGACTTTC. Translation gives CASSLEGTGGTGANVLTF.

J is TRBJ1-2 and V is TRBV5-6, with 7 nucleotides matching TRBD1. CDR1 and CDR2 from the germline V gene are SGHDT and YYEEEE. V was pared by 2 bases and J by 4 bases, with 2 bases of the junction left unmatched. CDR3 length: 13 residues. The DNA of the CDR3 is TGTGCCAGCAGCTTCCGGACAGGCTATGGCTACACCTTC. Amino acids: CASSFRTGYGYTF.

The chain employs TRBV11-2 and TRBJ2-1; possibly TRBD1 for D (5 bases). The CDR3 is 12 residues long. The germline CDR1 and CDR2 sequences are SGHAT and FQNNGV. The V end was cut by 7 bases, the J end by 7 bases, with 11 bases between. This CDR3 reads CASNRWGNEQFF. DNA of the CDR3: TGTGCCAGCAACAGGTGGGGAAATGAGCAGTTCTTC.

In DNA, the CDR3 is TGTGCCAGCAGCTGGGACAGGGGCGACTATGGCTACACCTTC. Translating gives CASSWDRGDYGYTF. The chain carries TRBV7-8 and TRBJ1-2; 10 bases fit TRBD1. This CDR3 spans 14 amino acids. V gave up 4 bases and J gave up 3 bases; unmatched junction bases: 2. CDR1 and CDR2 (germline): SGHVS, FQNEAQ.

The CDR3 bases are TGTGCCAGCAGCGTAGGAACTAGCGGGAGCACCGGGGAGCTGTTTTTT. Translation gives CASSVGTSGSTGELFF. The gene calls are TRBV9 and TRBJ2-2; the match to TRBD2 covers 11 bases. Trimming removed 0 bases from V and 4 bases from J; junction bases left unmatched: 2. The CDR3 loop spans 16 amino acids. Germline loops: CDR1 SGDLS, CDR2 YYNGEE.

V is TRBV7-8 and J is TRBJ2-1; D possibly corresponds to TRBD2 (6 bases). The CDR3 length is 16 residues. Germline V gene data show CDR1 as SGHVS and CDR2 as FQNEAQ. The V and J ends lost 6 bases and 4 bases respectively, with 19 bases between them. This CDR3 reads CASSFGTGTGYNEQFF. CDR3 nucleotides: TGTGCCAGCAGTTTTGGGACCGGGACTGGATACAATGAGCAGTTCTTC. The full variable domain, with the rest looked up from reference TRBV7-8 and TRBJ2-1, is GAGVSQSPRYKVAKRGQDVALRCDPISGHVSLFWYQQALGQGPEFLTYFQNEAQLDKSGLPSDRFFAERPEGSVSTLKIQRTQQEDSAVYLCASSFGTGTGYNEQFFGPGTRLTVL.

This clone is a singleton in its sample. Distinct nucleotide sequences in the sample also encode this CDR3. The CDR3, as DNA: TGTGCCAGCAGTTACTCGAGCATGAACACTGAAGCTTTCTTT. Translated: CASSYSSMNTEAFF. The chain joins TRBV6-5 to TRBJ1-1; D remains ambiguous. The ends were cut back, 0 bases at V and 0 bases at J, with 5 bases in the middle. The CDR3 contains 14 residues. CDR1 and CDR2 from the germline V gene are MNHEY and SVGAGI.

This chain connects TRBV27 to TRBJ1-2; D gene unclear. The CDR3 length is 13 residues. The germline gives CDR1 MNHEY, CDR2 SMNVEV (reference sequence). V lost 2 bases and J 1 base, leaving 5 bases between the germline ends. For the CDR3, the DNA is TGTGCCAGCAGTTTACAGTATAACTATGGCTACACCTTC. Translating gives CASSLQYNYGYTF.

Points on this clone: The likely explanation is a read error, given a far larger clone one base away. V and J are TRBV25-1 and TRBJ2-1; possible D gene TRBD2, 5 bases. V gave up 4 bases and J gave up 6 bases, with 13 bases separating them. CDR3 size: 14 residues. CDR1 and CDR2 from the germline V gene are MGHDK and SYGVNS. CDR3 bases: TGTGCCAGCAGTGGAGGGCGGGCGGTCAATGAGCAGTTCTTC. Translation: CASSGGRAVNEQFF.

This chain links TRBV11-3 with TRBJ2-1; TRBD1 aligns across 10 bases. The J segment lost 4 bases and the V segment lost 5 bases, leaving 5 bases of the junction unmatched. CDR3 length: 15 residues. In germline, CDR1 is SGHNT, CDR2 YENEEA. The CDR3: CASSLGTGAYNEQFF. CDR3 coding DNA: TGTGCCAGCAGCCTAGGGACAGGGGCGTACAATGAGCAGTTCTTC.

This clone was detected only once. This chain joins TRBV7-9 and TRBJ2-7; D may be TRBD1 (6 bases). Germline CDR1 is SEHNR and CDR2 is FQNEAQ (reference sequence). The V gene lost 3 bases and the J gene lost 7 bases, with 13 bases spanning the gap. This CDR3 is 13 amino acids long. The CDR3 DNA reads TGTGCCAGCAGCTTTCAGGGGTTAAGGGAGCAGTACTTC. Amino acids: CASSFQGLREQYF.

This clone showed up just once. The V gene is TRBV10-3, the J gene TRBJ1-5, with D possibly matching TRBD1 (5 bases). CDR1 is ENHRY and CDR2 is SYGVKD in the germline V gene. V shed 6 bases and J shed 4 bases, with 13 bases lying between them. The CDR3 consists of 14 residues. The CDR3 nucleotides read TGTGCCATCAGGGGGGAGGCAGCTAATCAGCCCCAGCATTTT. Amino acid sequence: CAIRGEAANQPQHF.

J is TRBJ1-5 and V is TRBV6-6, with D uncertain. The CDR3 consists of 14 residues. Germline CDR1 and CDR2: MNHNY and SVGAGI (reference sequence). V lost 2 bases and J lost 6, with 11 bases in between. The CDR3 loop is CASSYGGESQPQHF. The DNA of the CDR3 is TGTGCCAGCAGTTACGGCGGGGAGAGTCAGCCCCAGCATTTT.

To note about this clone: At one end, the junction sequence differs from germline, possibly due to a read error. The sample contains more than one DNA sequence encoding this CDR3. The chain joins TRBV14 to TRBJ2-3, with D perhaps TRBD1 (5 bases). There are 15 residues in the CDR3. CDR1 is SGHDN, CDR2 FVKESK, per germline. CDR3 coding DNA: TGTGCCAGTAGCCCATTGACAGTCAGCACAGATACGCAGTATTTT. As protein: CASSPLTVSTDTQYF.

As concerns this clone: Its ends do not fully match the called genes, so a read error is possible. The chain recombines TRBV7-2 with TRBJ2-6; possibly TRBD2 for D (6 bases). Germline V CDR1 and CDR2: SGHTA, FQGNSA. The CDR3 sequence is 18 residues long. CDR3 loop: CASSPQTGGSSGANGLTF. In nucleotides, the CDR3 is TGTGCCAGCAGCCCGCAAACCGGGGGTTCCTCTGGGGCCAACGGCCTGACTTTC.

The rearrangement joins TRBV7-3 to TRBJ2-2; D possibly corresponds to TRBD2 (5 bases). Germline V gene data show CDR1 as SGHTA and CDR2 as FQGTGA. The CDR3 extends over 13 amino acids. Trimming shortened V by 10 bases and J by 3 bases, and 12 bases separated the two germline ends. The CDR3 sequence: CATAVGDTGELFF. The CDR3 nucleotides read TGTGCCACCGCTGTCGGGGACACCGGGGAGCTGTTTTTT.

The rearrangement joins TRBV10-3 to TRBJ1-2; D not resolved. Trimming removed 0 bases at V and 8 bases at J, with 19 bases between. CDR1 and CDR2 (germline): ENHRY, SYGVKD. The CDR3 length is 16 residues. The CDR3 reads CAISESTLAPQRGYTF. CDR3 in DNA: TGTGCCATCAGTGAGTCGACTCTGGCCCCCCAGCGGGGCTACACCTTC.

This clone showed up just a few times. Other DNA sequences in this sample translate to the same CDR3. The chain recombines TRBV5-1 with TRBJ2-5; TRBD1 is a possible D gene (5 bases). Germline CDR1 reads SGHRS; CDR2 reads YFSETQ. Trimming removed 0 bases at V and 4 bases at J, with 7 bases between. This CDR3 is 13 amino acids long. The CDR3 DNA reads TGCGCCAGCAGCTTGGGGCAGGGAGAGACCCAGTACTTC. Translated, it gives CASSLGQGETQYF.

V is TRBV29-1 and J is TRBJ2-5; D perhaps matches TRBD2 (5 bases). CDR1 is SQVTM, CDR2 ANQGSEA, per germline. V was cut by 6 bases and J by 5 bases, with 25 bases left in between. This CDR3 has 16 amino acids. CDR3 DNA: TGCAGCGTCGAAAAGGGTTGGACTCCCCGTGGGGAGACCCAGTACTTC. It is translated as CSVEKGWTPRGETQYF.

V gene TRBV6-5 combines with J gene TRBJ1-2; no definite D call. Germline V CDR1 and CDR2: MNHEY, SVGAGI. CDR3 length: 13 amino acids. V dropped 3 bases and J dropped 7 bases, with 12 bases sitting between them. This chain's CDR3 is CASSYVQAGGYTF. In nucleotides, the CDR3 is TGTGCCAGCAGTTATGTCCAGGCAGGTGGCTACACCTTC.

V and J are TRBV6-5 and TRBJ2-7, with 8 bases matching TRBD1. The CDR3 contains 14 residues. Germline-derived CDR1 and CDR2 are MNHEY and SVGAGI. V was clipped by 8 bases and J by 1 base; unmatched bases: 7. The CDR3 reads CASRTGYSSYEQYF. CDR3 nucleotides: TGTGCCAGCCGGACAGGGTATAGTTCCTACGAGCAGTACTTC.

This clone was observed once. The gene calls are TRBV4-1 and TRBJ1-6; weak D call: TRBD1 (6 bases). This CDR3 is 16 amino acids long. Trimming removed 5 bases from V and 0 bases from J, with 11 bases in between. CDR1 is MGHRA, CDR2 YSYEKL, per germline. CDR3 nucleotide sequence: TGCGCCAGCAGCTGGGGGCAGAGCTCCTATAATTCACCCCTCCACTTT. Encoded protein: CASSWGQSSYNSPLHF.

This clone was picked up a small number of times. This rearrangement joins TRBV27 to TRBJ2-7, with a possible D match to TRBD1 (7 bases). Germline V gene lookup returns CDR1 MNHEY and CDR2 SMNVEV (reference sequence). V was trimmed by 6 bases and J by 9 bases, leaving 24 bases between them. This CDR3 comprises 15 residues. The CDR3 nucleotides are TGTGCCAGCAGCCCCCTAGGGGCAGGGGGGTCGGGGCAGTACTTC. It yields the protein CASSPLGAGGSGQYF.

Concerning this clone itself: Without the conserved terminal phenylalanine or tryptophan, this CDR3 likely stems from a read error. The V and J genes are TRBV7-8 and TRBJ1-2, with 7 bases aligning to TRBD1. The germline CDR1 and CDR2 sequences are SGHVS and FQNEAQ. The J segment lost 3 bases and the V segment lost 6 bases, leaving 7 bases of the junction unmatched. This CDR3 comprises 14 residues. In DNA, the CDR3 is TGTGCCAGCAGTCCACAGGGGCCCTACTATGGCTACACCCTC. Residues: CASSPQGPYYGYTL.

This clone was seen a few times. This chain joins TRBV5-4 and TRBJ2-1, with D perhaps TRBD2 (5 bases). Germline loops: CDR1 SGHNT, CDR2 YYREEE (reference sequence). There are 15 residues in the CDR3. V was shortened by 0 bases and J by 3 bases, with 10 bases between the two germline ends. CDR3 loop: CASSLVSGFYNEQFF. CDR3 sequence (DNA): TGTGCCAGCAGCTTGGTGAGCGGATTCTACAATGAGCAGTTCTTC. Variable domain in full (rest from reference TRBV5-4 and TRBJ2-1): ETGVTQSPTHLIKTRGQQVTLRCSSQSGHNTVSWYQQALGQGPQFIFQYYREEENGRGNFPPRFSGLQFPNYSSELNVNALELDDSALYLCASSLVSGFYNEQFFGPGTRLTVL.

V gene TRBV19 combines with J gene TRBJ2-1, with 9 bases identical to TRBD2. The germline gives CDR1 LNHDA, CDR2 SQIVND (reference sequence). This CDR3 region has 16 residues. V trimming: 3 bases; J trimming: 10 bases; junction bases outside the gene matches: 13. The CDR3 region has the DNA TGTGCCAGTAGTATGGGAGCGGGAGGCCCCCTCACGGAGCAGTTCTTC. Amino acids: CASSMGAGGPLTEQFF. The full variable domain, in which reference TRBV19 and TRBJ2-1 provide the parts outside the CDR3, is DGGITQSPKYLFRKEGQNVTLSCEQNLNHDAMYWYRQDPGQGLRLIYYSQIVNDFQKGDIAEGYSVSREKKESFPLTVTSAQKNPTAFYLCASSMGAGGPLTEQFFGPGTRLTVL.